One sample yielded the 10 T cell receptor beta chains listed below, sequenced in a study of blood T cell repertoires in COVID-19 (TCRdb year 2020). Library preparation was by the immunoSEQ multiplex PCR assay. The clones in this table, taken by TCRdb from immuneACCESS, are in-frame only. Not every clone is retained; where verified, under half of the shortfall comes from an unresolved V gene, and the cause of the rest is unknown. The sample data list about 200,000 clones, and approximately 85% of these were observed just once. The ten largest clones add up to 4.5% to 5% of the sample. What was sequenced was peripheral blood. Receptor source: a woman over 75 with acute or convalescent COVID-19.

Concerning this clone: At one end the junction does not follow the germline gene, possibly because of a read error. CDR3 sequence (DNA): TGCGCCAGCAGCATTGGGGGACTCCTCAGGGTATTC. It encodes CASSIGGLLRVF. The genes are TRBV5-1 and TRBJ1-2, with D possibly being TRBD1 (5 bases). Per germline, CDR1 SGHRS and CDR2 YFSETQ. This CDR3 contains 12 residues.

The genes are TRBV6-6 and TRBJ2-7, with D possibly TRBD1 on 6 matching bases. V lost 7 bases, J lost 5 bases, and 9 bases lay in between. Germline V lookup: CDR1 MNHNY, CDR2 SVGAGI (reference sequence). The CDR3 is made up of 11 amino acids. This CDR3 reads CASNRAHEQYF. As DNA, the CDR3 is TGTGCCAGCAACAGGGCCCACGAGCAGTACTTC.

The gene calls are TRBV6-2 or TRBV6-3 and TRBJ2-2; 10 bases are a match to TRBD1. CDR1 is MNHEY, CDR2 SVGEGT, per germline. The CDR3 covers 16 residues. Unmatched junction bases numbered 4, after V lost 2 bases and J lost 4 bases. The CDR3 DNA sequence: TGTGCCAGCAGTTACGGGACAGGGGCCCTCACCGGGGAGCTGTTTTTT. Residues: CASSYGTGALTGELFF.

This chain uses TRBV5-5 with TRBJ1-4, with a possible D match to TRBD1 (5 bases). In germline, CDR1 is SGHKS, CDR2 YYEKEE (reference sequence). The CDR3 spans 14 residues. Trimming removed 4 bases from V and 8 bases from J, with 15 bases in between. CDR3 in amino acids: CASSRDGGYEKLFF. The CDR3 DNA is TGTGCCAGCAGCCGGGACGGAGGGTACGAAAAACTGTTTTTT.

The chain is built from TRBV6-6 and TRBJ1-5, with TRBD1 identical over 7 bases. The CDR3 extends over 15 amino acids. Per germline, CDR1 MNHNY and CDR2 SVGAGI (reference sequence). Trimming removed 6 bases from V and 5 bases from J; junction bases left unmatched: 10. CDR3 nucleotide sequence: TGTGCCAGCAGCAGGACAGGAGCGGGGGATCAGCCCCAGCATTTT. Protein sequence: CASSRTGAGDQPQHF.

The CDR3 bases are TGTGCCAGCAGCTCGGACAGAAAGGAATATGGCTACACCTTC. Translated, it gives CASSSDRKEYGYTF. V is TRBV7-2 and J is TRBJ1-2; a weak D match, TRBD1 (6 bases). The ends were cut back, 4 bases at V and 5 bases at J, with 14 bases in the middle. CDR1 is SGHTA, CDR2 FQGNSA, per germline. The CDR3 totals 14 residues.

The rearrangement joins TRBV7-3 to TRBJ2-1, with D unresolved. The CDR3 contains 15 residues. Germline V lookup: CDR1 SGHTA, CDR2 FQGTGA. V was cut by 6 bases and J by 1 base, with 13 bases left in between. The CDR3 region has the DNA TGTGCCAGCAGACCTTCAGCCGGGTCCTACAATGAGCAGTTCTTC. This sequence encodes CASRPSAGSYNEQFF.

This sequence joins TRBV10-1 and TRBJ2-1; 8 nucleotides align to TRBD2. The J segment lost 8 bases and the V segment lost 8 bases, leaving 11 bases of the junction unmatched. CDR3 length equals 14 residues. Looked up from germline, CDR1 is WNHNN and CDR2 is SYGVQD (reference sequence). CDR3 amino acids: CASSNGRAIYEQFF. CDR3 sequence (DNA): TGCGCCAGCTCAAACGGGAGGGCCATCTATGAGCAGTTCTTC.

This sequence joins TRBV4-1 and TRBJ1-6; unclear D gene. Germline V gene lookup returns CDR1 MGHRA and CDR2 YSYEKL. The ends were cut back, 0 bases at V and 10 bases at J, with 7 bases in the middle. This CDR3 has 13 amino acids. The CDR3 reads CASSQDVQSPLHF. For the CDR3, the DNA is TGCGCCAGCAGCCAAGATGTCCAGTCACCCCTCCACTTT.

The chain combines TRBV18 with TRBJ1-5; 7 bases align to TRBD1. CDR1 and CDR2 from the germline V gene are KGHSH and LQKENI. The CDR3 extends over 14 amino acids. Germline trimming cut 2 bases from V and 6 bases from J; bases unmatched to any gene: 4. The DNA for the CDR3 is TGTGCCAGCTCACCAACAGGGGCGGTTCAGCCCCAGCATTTT. It is translated as CASSPTGAVQPQHF.